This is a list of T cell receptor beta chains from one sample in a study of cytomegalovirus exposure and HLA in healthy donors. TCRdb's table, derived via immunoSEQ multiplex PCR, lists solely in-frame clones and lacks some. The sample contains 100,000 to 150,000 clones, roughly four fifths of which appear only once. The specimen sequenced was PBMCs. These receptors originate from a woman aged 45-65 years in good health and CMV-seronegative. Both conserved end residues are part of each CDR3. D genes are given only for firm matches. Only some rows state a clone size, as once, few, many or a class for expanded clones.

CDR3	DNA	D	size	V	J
CASSPQGGRGHEQYF	TGTGCCAGCAGCCCGCAGGGCGGGAGAGGCCACGAGCAGTACTTC	TRBD2	.	TRBV7-3	TRBJ2-7
CASILGAGSTDTQYF	TGTGCCAGCATCCTAGGAGCGGGAAGCACAGATACGCAGTATTTT	TRBD2	.	TRBV28	TRBJ2-3
CASSTRVAIGPFGYTF	TGTGCCAGCAGCACGAGGGTGGCGATAGGGCCCTTTGGCTACACCTTC	.	.	TRBV9	TRBJ1-2
CASSGLAGAGEQFF	TGTGCCAGCAGTGGTCTAGCGGGAGCTGGGGAGCAGTTCTTC	TRBD2	few	TRBV2	TRBJ2-1
CASSLYGTGFYEQYF	TGTGCCAGCAGTTTATACGGGACAGGGTTCTACGAGCAGTACTTC	TRBD1	.	TRBV28	TRBJ2-7
CASSALAGGPDEQYF	TGTGCCAGCAGTGCCCTAGCGGGAGGGCCAGACGAGCAGTACTTC	TRBD2	.	TRBV6-1	TRBJ2-7
CASSVGLNYEQYF	TGTGCCAGCAGCGTAGGACTAAACTACGAGCAGTACTTC	.	.	TRBV9	TRBJ2-7
CASKYNRDIEFF	TGTGCCAGCAAATATAACAGGGACATCGAGTTCTTC	.	once	TRBV27	TRBJ2-1
CASSHTGEGFYEQYF	TGTGCCAGCAGTCACACAGGGGAAGGCTTCTACGAGCAGTACTTC	TRBD1	.	TRBV7-2	TRBJ2-7
CASSLAGGLGEQYF	TGTGCCAGCAGCTTAGCCGGGGGGCTGGGGGAGCAGTACTTC	.	.	TRBV7-2	TRBJ2-7
CASLLGRFTGELFF	TGTGCCAGCCTTCTCGGGAGGTTCACCGGGGAGCTGTTTTTT	TRBD2	.	TRBV5-6	TRBJ2-2
CASSFGSNTEAFF	TGTGCCAGCAGCTTTGGCTCCAACACTGAAGCTTTCTTT	.	.	TRBV7-6	TRBJ1-1
CASSSNAGATNEKLFF	TGTGCCAGCAGCTCGAACGCTGGAGCAACTAATGAAAAACTGTTTTTT	.	.	TRBV4-2	TRBJ1-4
CASSVATASTGELFF	TGTGCCAGCAGCGTAGCAACCGCGAGCACCGGGGAGCTGTTTTTT	.	.	TRBV9	TRBJ2-2
CASGTGGARETQYF	TGTGCCAGCGGGACAGGGGGCGCGAGAGAGACCCAGTACTTC	TRBD1	.	TRBV19	TRBJ2-5
CASSLERARTYEQYF	TGTGCCAGCAGCTTGGAGAGGGCACGCACCTACGAGCAGTACTTC	.	.	TRBV5-4	TRBJ2-7
CASSPAGTSGWGDTQYF	TGTGCCAGCAGCCCCGCCGGGACTAGCGGATGGGGGGATACGCAGTATTTT	TRBD2	.	TRBV7-3	TRBJ2-3
CASSLGAQGWNQPQHF	TGTGCCAGCAGCTTGGGGGCCCAGGGGTGGAATCAGCCCCAGCATTTT	.	few	TRBV5-8	TRBJ1-5
CASSQEAGSAFF	TGCGCCAGCAGTCAAGAAGCTGGTAGTGCTTTCTTT	.	.	TRBV23-1	TRBJ1-1
CASSELAGGQNEQFF	TGTGCCAGCAGTGAACTAGCGGGAGGGCAGAATGAGCAGTTCTTC	TRBD2	few	TRBV6-4	TRBJ2-1
CASSDRLSSGRADTQYF	TGTGCCAGCAGCGACAGACTTTCTAGCGGGAGGGCAGATACGCAGTATTTT	TRBD2	once	TRBV9	TRBJ2-3
CASSLGDIYYGYTF	TGTGCCAGCAGCTTAGGGGACATTTACTATGGCTACACCTTC	.	.	TRBV7-9	TRBJ1-2
CASSFFDRAYEQYF	TGTGCCAGCAGCTTTTTCGACAGAGCCTACGAGCAGTACTTC	.	.	TRBV5-6	TRBJ2-7
CASSPDGGWETQYF	TGTGCCAGCAGTCCCGATGGGGGCTGGGAGACCCAGTACTTC	.	.	TRBV28	TRBJ2-5
CASSPPVGGQEFF	TGCGCCAGCAGCCCCCCCGTAGGCGGGCAGGAGTTCTTC	.	.	TRBV4-1	TRBJ2-1